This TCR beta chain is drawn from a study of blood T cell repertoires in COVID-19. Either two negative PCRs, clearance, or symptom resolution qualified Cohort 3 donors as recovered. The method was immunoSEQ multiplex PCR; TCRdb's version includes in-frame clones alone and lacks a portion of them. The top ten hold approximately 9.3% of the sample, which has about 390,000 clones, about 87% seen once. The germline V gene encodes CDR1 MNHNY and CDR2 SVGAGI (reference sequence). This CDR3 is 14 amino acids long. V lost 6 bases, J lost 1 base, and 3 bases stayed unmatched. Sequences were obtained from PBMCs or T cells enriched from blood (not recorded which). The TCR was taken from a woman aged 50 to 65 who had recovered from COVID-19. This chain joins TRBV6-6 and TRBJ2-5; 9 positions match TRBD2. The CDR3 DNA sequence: TGTGCCAGCAGCCGCGGGGGGGTCCAAGAGACCCAGTACTTC. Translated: CASSRGGVQETQYF.